This entry features one T cell receptor (beta chain) sequence. Its antigen is unknown. This record comes from a study of shared clonotypes between healthy human individuals. Study-level findings and limits: Shared clonotypes: approximately 5.3% naive CD4, around 3.5% naive CD8, roughly 2.2% memory CD4, 0.4% memory CD8. Clonotypes not shared had lower generation probabilities than those common to all four donors.

The CDR3 is 16 amino acids. V was pared by 2 bases and J by 7 bases, with 9 bases of the junction left unmatched. The germline V gene encodes CDR1 KGHSH and CDR2 LQKENI. Positive CCR7 selection of CD45RO-negative cells yielded the naive CD8 cells, and terminally differentiated effector memory CD45RA+ cells were excluded. The deep-level immunoSEQ assay was used. Sorted subsets were amplified in replicate PCRs using 150 to 250 ng DNA, approximately 30,000 T cell genomes. Data came from immunoSEQ multiplex PCR; TCRdb stores just in-frame clones and leaves some out. The data show roughly 890,000 clones, around 92% seen once.

The source of this sequence is a young man in good health. Sequenced input: naive CD8+ T cells sorted from blood. The chain employs TRBV18 and TRBJ2-1; 9 nucleotides match TRBD1. CDR3 nucleotides: TGTGCCAGCTCACCAACTCGGGACAGGGATTTGAATGAGCAGTTCTTC. This sequence encodes CASSPTRDRDLNEQFF.